Below are 14 T cell receptor beta chains sequenced from a single sample in a study of human T cells and chemical hapten exposure (dated by TCRdb to the early 2020s). What the time point label conveys for this sample: pre-sensitization, week 0. The treatment or condition label of this sample denotes: therapeutic diphenylcyclopropenone sensitization with weekly scalp DPC. Libraries were made using RACE. Sequencing was carried out with a NextSeq 500. TCRdb's own reprocessing of the public reads used fastp at Q25 and MiXCR and kept productive beta chains. For every CDR3 protein sequence, its rows merge into one entry that carries the most common genes and DNA. This sample has about 80,000 distinct CDR3 sequences in its table, and 12% to 15% of those were observed once. Clones ranked in the top ten supply roughly 4.9% of the sample. This material consisted of whole blood, taken in connection with sensitization to the hapten diphenylcyclopropenone (DPC). These receptors came from a woman aged 50 to 60 with alopecia areata. Some clones in this sample may be carry-over from other donors' samples.

This chain connects TRBV28 to TRBJ1-1, with unresolved D. V was trimmed by 7 bases and J by 2 bases, leaving 17 bases between them. The CDR3 spans 15 residues. Germline CDR1 and CDR2: MDHEN and SYDVKM. CDR3 amino acids: CASTRPRRSNTEAFF. CDR3 bases: TGTGCCAGCACCCGCCCTAGGCGGAGTAACACTGAAGCTTTCTTT.

This chain connects TRBV27 to TRBJ2-7; D possibly matches TRBD1 or TRBD2 (5 bases each). The germline V gene encodes CDR1 MNHEY and CDR2 SMNVEV (reference sequence). The CDR3 loop spans 11 amino acids. The V and J ends lost 10 bases and 9 bases respectively, with 16 bases between them. CDR3 sequence: CATQGSGGQYF. In DNA, the CDR3 is TGTGCCACCCAAGGTAGTGGGGGGCAGTACTTC.

CDR3 sequence reads: CSARDFAGASETQYF. The DNA for the CDR3 is TGCAGTGCTAGAGATTTCGCGGGGGCGTCGGAGACCCAGTACTTC. V usage is TRBV20-1 and J usage is TRBJ2-5; maybe TRBD2 (7 bases). Per germline, CDR1 DFQATT and CDR2 SNEGSKA (reference sequence). V was pared by 0 bases and J by 5 bases, with 16 bases between. The CDR3 is made up of 15 amino acids.

J is TRBJ2-1 and V is TRBV6-5, with a weak D call TRBD2 (6 bases). The CDR3 consists of 12 residues. V was pared by 6 bases and J by 8 bases, with 11 bases between. Germline CDR1 is MNHEY and CDR2 is SVGAGI. The CDR3 loop is CASSQKRDEQFF. CDR3 coding DNA: TGTGCCAGCAGCCAAAAGCGGGATGAGCAGTTCTTC.

This clonotype was seen more than once but under ten times. V gene TRBV20-1 combines with J gene TRBJ1-2, with TRBD1 matching 10 bases. Germline V lookup: CDR1 DFQATT, CDR2 SNEGSKA (reference sequence). The CDR3 spans 14 residues. The V and J ends lost 0 bases and 8 bases, in that order; junction bases with no gene match: 6. In nucleotides, the CDR3 is TGCAGTGCTAGAGATGGGGACAGGGGATTAGGCTACACCTTC. This encodes CSARDGDRGLGYTF.

This chain connects TRBV30 to TRBJ2-3, with a weak D call TRBD1 (6 bases). Germline CDR1 reads GTSNPN; CDR2 reads SVGIG (reference sequence). The CDR3 covers 16 residues. Trimming left V 2 bases short and J 2 bases short, with 17 bases between. In nucleotides, the CDR3 is TGTGCCTGGAGTAAAGGACAGACAGACCTCACAGATACGCAGTATTTT. Translating it yields CAWSKGQTDLTDTQYF.

This clonotype appeared many times. The chain couples TRBV20-1 to TRBJ1-1, with 8 bases that match TRBD1. This CDR3 comprises 15 residues. Germline V gives CDR1 DFQATT, CDR2 SNEGSKA (reference sequence). V lost 0 bases and J lost 1; bases outside the gene matches: 4. CDR3 sequence reads: CSAREAGGANTEAFF. CDR3 in DNA: TGCAGTGCTAGAGAGGCAGGGGGCGCGAACACTGAAGCTTTCTTT.

V usage is TRBV9 and J usage is TRBJ1-5; D call uncertain. CDR1 is SGDLS, CDR2 YYNGEE, per germline. V was trimmed by 0 bases and J by 4 bases, leaving 11 bases between them. This CDR3 has 15 residues. The CDR3 sequence is CASSVGSDMNQPQHF. CDR3 nucleotide sequence: TGTGCCAGCAGCGTAGGATCCGATATGAATCAGCCCCAGCATTTT.

The table lists this clonotype with a few counts. The rearrangement links TRBV4-2 to TRBJ1-4, with a possible D match to TRBD1 (6 bases). Germline V gives CDR1 LGHNA, CDR2 YNFKEQ. V dropped 0 bases and J dropped 7 bases, with 15 bases sitting between them. There are 16 residues in the CDR3. CDR3 nucleotides: TGTGCCAGCAGCCAAGATAACCGGGGGCCTGGTGAAAAACTGTTTTTT. Translated: CASSQDNRGPGEKLFF.

The genes are TRBV20-1 and TRBJ1-1; 7 positions match TRBD1. Germline CDR1 DFQATT, CDR2 SNEGSKA (reference sequence). The CDR3 runs to 11 residues. Losses at the gene ends were 6 bases for V and 8 bases for J; bases not matched to a gene: 6. As DNA, the CDR3 is TGCAGTGCGCCGGGACAGTTGGAAGCTTTCTTT. This gives the protein CSAPGQLEAFF.

The chain links TRBV19 to TRBJ2-7; the match to TRBD1 covers 8 bases. Germline CDR1 is LNHDA and CDR2 is SQIVND (reference sequence). V shed 4 bases and J 5 bases; nucleotides not matched to a gene: 13. The CDR3 loop spans 16 amino acids. The CDR3 reads CASSKRPGQVLDEQYF. The CDR3 nucleotides read TGTGCCAGTAGTAAACGACCGGGACAGGTATTGGACGAGCAGTACTTC.

V and J are TRBV27 and TRBJ1-5; D is ambiguous. The CDR3 is 12 residues long. Germline V lookup: CDR1 MNHEY, CDR2 SMNVEV (reference sequence). The V end was cut by 5 bases, the J end by 3 bases, with 5 bases between. For the CDR3, the DNA is TGTGCCAGCAGTGGTCACAATCAGCCCCAGCATTTT. It specifies CASSGHNQPQHF.

This rearrangement joins TRBV5-1 to TRBJ2-3; D possibly uses TRBD1 or TRBD2 (5 bases each). The germline gives CDR1 SGHRS, CDR2 YFSETQ. Trimming removed 0 bases from V and 6 bases from J, with 11 bases in between. The length of the CDR3 is 14 residues. CDR3 loop: CASSLGGVRDTQYF. CDR3 nucleotides: TGCGCCAGCAGCTTGGGAGGGGTGCGGGATACGCAGTATTTT.

This clonotype has ten or more counts. The V and J genes are TRBV6-2 or TRBV6-3 and TRBJ1-5; the match to TRBD1 covers 7 bases. The length of the CDR3 is 16 residues. V shed 2 bases and J 4 bases; nucleotides not matched to a gene: 8. Germline-derived CDR1 and CDR2 are MNHEY and SVGEGT. CDR3 DNA: TGTGCCAGCAGTTACGACAGGGAATTAAGAAATCAGCCCCAGCATTTT. Translation gives CASSYDRELRNQPQHF.